The 23 T cell receptor beta chains reported below all come from one sample, sequenced in a study of post-analysis software for immune sequencing data. The study's findings and limits: In patients, five TRBV segments were more frequent than in controls, with TRBV5-6, TRBV5-1 and TRBV20-1 among them.

Every TCR beta cDNA library bore unique molecular identifiers. TCRdb fed the PCR reads into MiXCR, producing one record per CDR3 protein. The top ten hold 4.9% of the sample, which has roughly 800,000 distinct CDR3 sequences, 46% seen once. These TCRs' antigens remain unknown. The sample taken for sequencing was blood. These receptors originate from a girl under 18 with multiple sclerosis.

Worth noting for this clonotype: A single base separates this from a much larger clone, so it may be a read error. The chain is built from TRBV6-1 and TRBJ2-7; perhaps TRBD1 as D (6 bases). With 5 bases removed from V and 2 bases from J, the gap between germline ends came to 10 bases. Per germline, CDR1 MNHNS and CDR2 SASEGT. The length of the CDR3 is 13 residues. CDR3 nucleotide sequence: TGTGCCAGCAGTAGACAGGCGGCCTACGAGCAGTACTTC. This gives the protein CASSRQAAYEQYF.

The chain uses TRBV27 and TRBJ1-1, with 7 bases lining up with TRBD1. J was trimmed by 0 bases and V by 0 bases; bases with no gene match: 1. The germline V gene has CDR1 MNHEY and CDR2 SMNVEV (reference sequence). The CDR3 runs 15 residues. This chain's CDR3 is CASSLSTGMNTEAFF. CDR3 bases: TGTGCCAGCAGTTTATCGACAGGGATGAACACTGAAGCTTTCTTT.

V is TRBV7-3 and J is TRBJ2-7; the match to TRBD2 covers 10 bases. CDR1 is SGHTA, CDR2 FQGTGA, per germline. The CDR3 has 15 residues. Trimming removed 5 bases from V and 0 bases from J; junction bases left unmatched: 4. The CDR3 loop is CASSLTSGDSYEQYF. For the CDR3, the DNA is TGTGCCAGCAGCCTCACTAGCGGGGACTCCTACGAGCAGTACTTC. Supplemented by reference TRBV7-3 and TRBJ2-7, the full variable domain reads GAGVSQTPSNKVTEKGKYVELRCDPISGHTALYWYRQSLGQGPEFLIYFQGTGAADDSGLPNDRFFAVRPEGSVSTLKIQRTERGDSAVYLCASSLTSGDSYEQYFGPGTRLTVT.

The CDR3 sequence is CSAREEPYNEQFF. Here the CDR3 DNA reads TGCAGTGCTAGAGAGGAACCCTACAATGAGCAGTTCTTC. J is TRBJ2-1 and V is TRBV20-1; D is unclear. This CDR3 is built from 13 residues. The germline gives CDR1 DFQATT, CDR2 SNEGSKA (reference sequence). Trimming stripped 0 bases from V and 2 bases from J, with 5 bases between.

This chain links TRBV7-3 with TRBJ2-4; D possibly corresponds to TRBD2 (6 bases). This CDR3 contains 13 residues. V was cut by 5 bases and J by 13 bases, with 18 bases left in between. Per the germline V gene, CDR1 is SGHTA and CDR2 is FQGTGA. The CDR3 here is CASSLRRGGEQYF. The CDR3 bases are TGTGCCAGCAGCCTTCGGAGGGGTGGTGAGCAGTACTTC.

The gene calls are TRBV27 and TRBJ2-4; D perhaps matches TRBD2 (6 bases). V gave up 8 bases and J gave up 0 bases, with 14 bases separating them. Germline CDR1 reads MNHEY; CDR2 reads SMNVEV (reference sequence). The CDR3 consists of 15 residues. In nucleotides, the CDR3 is TGTGCCAGCCAAACCGCGGGGCTAGCCAAAAACATTCAGTACTTC. Translated, it gives CASQTAGLAKNIQYF.

The table lists this clonotype with a few counts. The gene calls are TRBV10-3 and TRBJ1-5, with D uncertain. V lost 2 bases and J lost 6, with 5 bases in between. The CDR3 runs 12 residues. Germline loops: CDR1 ENHRY, CDR2 SYGVKD. DNA for the CDR3: TGTGCCATCAGTGAGGATACTCAGCCCCAGCATTTT. It translates to CAISEDTQPQHF.

The rearrangement links TRBV9 to TRBJ2-1; perhaps TRBD2 as D (5 bases). Trimming cost V 3 bases and J 7 bases, with 17 bases left between them. This CDR3 contains 15 residues. Germline CDR1 and CDR2: SGDLS and YYNGEE. The CDR3 loop reads CASSERGQTGNEQFF. Written as DNA, the CDR3 is TGTGCCAGCAGCGAACGTGGTCAAACGGGGAATGAGCAGTTCTTC.

The chain recombines TRBV2 with TRBJ2-5; D is perhaps TRBD1 (5 bases). The CDR3 extends over 14 amino acids. The germline V and J ends were trimmed by 2 bases and 3 bases, with 10 bases remaining between them. The germline V gene encodes CDR1 SNHLY and CDR2 FYNNEI. This chain's CDR3 is CASSEWQGKETQYF. In nucleotides, the CDR3 is TGTGCCAGCAGTGAATGGCAGGGAAAAGAGACCCAGTACTTC.

The chain uses TRBV7-9 and TRBJ2-5, with 11 bases fitting TRBD1. Germline V gene lookup returns CDR1 SEHNR and CDR2 FQNEAQ (reference sequence). Trimming removed 5 bases from V and 1 base from J; junction bases left unmatched: 9. This CDR3 contains 17 residues. The CDR3 reads CASSPGQGVSGQETQYF. Here the CDR3 DNA reads TGTGCCAGCAGCCCGGGACAGGGGGTTTCGGGCCAAGAGACCCAGTACTTC.

This chain joins TRBV7-2 and TRBJ2-4; 8 nucleotides agree with TRBD2. The tail of the sequence fits TRBJ2-5 better, so the J call may be wrong. Germline CDR1 reads SGHTA; CDR2 reads FQGNSA. The CDR3 has 14 residues. The chain's CDR3 is CASSGTRVFETQYF. The CDR3 nucleotides are TGTGCCAGCAGCGGGACTAGAGTTTTTGAGACCCAGTACTTC.

This clonotype showed up just a few times. This rearrangement joins TRBV12-3 or TRBV12-4 to TRBJ2-1; D gene uncertain. This CDR3 spans 13 amino acids. The V and J ends lost 8 bases and 8 bases respectively, with 16 bases between them. This CDR3 is CASFTLGYDEQFF. The CDR3 nucleotides read TGTGCCAGCTTCACTCTAGGTTACGATGAGCAGTTCTTC.

A remark on this clonotype: The junction and the germline gene differ at one end; a read error may be behind it. The rearrangement joins TRBV28 to TRBJ2-5; D call uncertain. Germline CDR1 is MDHEN and CDR2 is SYDVKM. The CDR3 has 14 amino acids. Here the CDR3 reads CTSSTSTELETQYF. For the CDR3, the DNA is TGTACCAGCAGCACTTCGACCGAGTTGGAGACCCAGTACTTC.

This clonotype was seen a handful of times. This rearrangement joins TRBV7-9 to TRBJ2-7, with TRBD2 matching over 13 bases. The V gene end was trimmed by 5 bases and the J gene end by 4 bases; junction bases not matched to a gene: 11. The CDR3 sequence is 17 residues long. Germline V gene sequence: CDR1 SEHNR, CDR2 FQNEAQ (reference sequence). For the CDR3, the DNA is TGTGCCAGCAGCGAAACGGGACTAGCGGGATGGCGGTACGAGCAGTACTTC. Encoded protein: CASSETGLAGWRYEQYF.

This chain joins TRBV7-8 and TRBJ2-7, with 9 bases matching TRBD1. This CDR3 is built from 17 residues. V dropped 2 bases and J dropped 2; count of bases not matched to a gene: 10. Germline CDR1 SGHVS, CDR2 FQNEAQ. CDR3: CASSLMGTGILTYEQYF. The CDR3 DNA is TGTGCCAGCAGCTTAATGGGGACAGGGATTTTAACCTACGAGCAGTACTTC. The full variable domain, rest sourced from reference TRBV7-8 and TRBJ2-7, is GAGVSQSPRYKVAKRGQDVALRCDPISGHVSLFWYQQALGQGPEFLTYFQNEAQLDKSGLPSDRFFAERPEGSVSTLKIQRTQQEDSAVYLCASSLMGTGILTYEQYFGPGTRLTVT.

The CDR3 DNA reads TGTGCCAGCAGCCCGCTAGCGGGGACCTCCAACTACGAGCAGTACTTC. It yields the protein CASSPLAGTSNYEQYF. The chain has TRBV7-9 and TRBJ2-7; 9 nucleotides align to TRBD2. J was trimmed by 3 bases and V by 5 bases; bases with no gene match: 11. The germline V gene encodes CDR1 SEHNR and CDR2 FQNEAQ (reference sequence). The CDR3 runs 16 residues.

This chain joins TRBV7-6 and TRBJ2-2, with D possibly matching TRBD1 (6 bases). From germline, CDR1 is SGHVS and CDR2 FNYEAQ. This CDR3 comprises 17 residues. Trimming cost V 3 bases and J 0 bases, with 14 bases left between them. CDR3: CASSLFSSGANTGELFF. CDR3 nucleotide sequence: TGTGCCAGCAGCTTGTTCTCGTCAGGGGCGAACACCGGGGAGCTGTTTTTT.

The sample holds a few counts of this clonotype. This sequence joins TRBV9 and TRBJ2-5; 10 nucleotides align to TRBD2. V lost 0 bases, J lost 5 bases, and 4 bases stayed unmatched. Per germline, CDR1 SGDLS and CDR2 YYNGEE. The CDR3 is 15 amino acids. The CDR3 nucleotides read TGTGCCAGCAGCGTAGATCTAGCGGGAGATGAGACCCAGTACTTC. Residues: CASSVDLAGDETQYF.

V and J are TRBV29-1 and TRBJ2-3; no firm D call. Per germline, CDR1 SQVTM and CDR2 ANQGSEA. The CDR3 is 10 residues long. Trimming stripped 7 bases from V and 4 bases from J, with 6 bases between. In nucleotides, the CDR3 is TGCAGCGGGACGGCAGATACGCAGTATTTT. Encoded protein: CSGTADTQYF.

This clonotype was observed a few times. The V and J genes are TRBV3-1 and TRBJ1-6; 7 nucleotides match TRBD1. Germline trimming cut 3 bases from V and 9 bases from J; bases unmatched to any gene: 8. Germline loops: CDR1 LGHDT, CDR2 YNNKEL (reference sequence). The length of the CDR3 is 15 residues. The CDR3 sequence is CASSHRQGVSSPLHF. CDR3 bases: TGTGCCAGCAGCCACCGACAGGGCGTGAGTTCACCCCTCCACTTT.

Comment on this clonotype: One junction end disagrees with the germline gene, perhaps due to a read error. This chain joins TRBV7-9 and TRBJ1-4; D might be TRBD1 (6 bases). The CDR3 runs to 15 residues. Germline V gene data show CDR1 as SEHNR and CDR2 as FQNEAQ (reference sequence). The CDR3 reads CASSLAEGVNEKLFF. The CDR3 coding sequence is TGTGCCAGCAGCTTAGCGGAGGGGGTTAATGAGAAACTGTTTTTT.

Only a few counts were recorded for this clonotype. The chain joins TRBV7-2 to TRBJ2-1; D ambiguous. The CDR3 runs 15 residues. The germline V gene encodes CDR1 SGHTA and CDR2 FQGNSA. Trimming removed 5 bases from V and 0 bases from J, with 11 bases in between. This CDR3 is CASSQEPGSYNEQFF. In nucleotides, the CDR3 is TGTGCCAGCAGCCAAGAACCGGGCTCCTACAATGAGCAGTTCTTC.

This sequence joins TRBV7-8 and TRBJ1-2; 8 bases line up with TRBD1. V dropped 0 bases and J dropped 4; count of bases not matched to a gene: 4. This CDR3 has 15 residues. Germline lookup yields CDR1 SGHVS and CDR2 FQNEAQ. CDR3 nucleotides: TGTGCCAGCAGCTTAGCGCGACAGGGGTCCTATGGCTACACCTTC. Encoded protein: CASSLARQGSYGYTF.